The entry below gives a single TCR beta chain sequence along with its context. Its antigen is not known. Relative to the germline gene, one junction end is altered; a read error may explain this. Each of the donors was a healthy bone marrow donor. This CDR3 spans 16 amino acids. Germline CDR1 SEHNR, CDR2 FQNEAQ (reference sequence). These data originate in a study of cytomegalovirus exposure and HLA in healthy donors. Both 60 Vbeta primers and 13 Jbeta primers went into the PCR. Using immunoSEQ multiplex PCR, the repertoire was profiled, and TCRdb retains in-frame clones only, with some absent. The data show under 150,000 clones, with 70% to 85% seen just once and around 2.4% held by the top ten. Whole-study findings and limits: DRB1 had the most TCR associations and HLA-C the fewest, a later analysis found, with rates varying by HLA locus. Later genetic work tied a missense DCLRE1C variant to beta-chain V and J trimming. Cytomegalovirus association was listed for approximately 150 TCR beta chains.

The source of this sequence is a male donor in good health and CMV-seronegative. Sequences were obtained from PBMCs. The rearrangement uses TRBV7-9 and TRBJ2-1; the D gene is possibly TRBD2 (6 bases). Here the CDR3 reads CASSLGGDPWANQQFF. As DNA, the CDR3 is TGTGCCAGCAGCTTAGGGGGGGACCCCTGGGCCAATCAGCAGTTCTTC. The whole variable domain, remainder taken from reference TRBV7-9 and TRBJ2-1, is DTGVSQNPRHKITKRGQNVTFRCDPISEHNRLYWYRQTLGQGPEFLTYFQNEAQLEKSRLLSDRFSAERPKGSFSTLEIQRTEQGDSAMYLCASSLGGDPWANQQFFGPGTRLTVL.